This T cell receptor (beta chain) was profiled in a study of shared clonotypes between healthy human individuals. This CDR3 is 11 amino acids long. Germline loops: CDR1 SGHRS, CDR2 YFSETQ. Between the trimmed V and J ends, which lost 5 bases and 5 bases, there was a span of 6 bases. Execution of the assay was at deep level. Profiled with immunoSEQ multiplex PCR; TCRdb holds only in-frame clones, not every one. This table has around 500,000 clones, around 79% appearing once. Regarding this clone: Its target is unknown.

Study-wide results and caveats: The sole specimen, blood, was sampled, and tissue repertoires likely differ.

The sample was PBMCs. This chain uses TRBV5-1 with TRBJ2-3, with D unclear. The source is a woman aged 40 to 50 in good health. Some clones in this sample may be carry-over from other donors' samples. The CDR3 region has the DNA TGCGCCAGCAGGCTGGAAGATACGCAGTATTTT. Protein product: CASRLEDTQYF.